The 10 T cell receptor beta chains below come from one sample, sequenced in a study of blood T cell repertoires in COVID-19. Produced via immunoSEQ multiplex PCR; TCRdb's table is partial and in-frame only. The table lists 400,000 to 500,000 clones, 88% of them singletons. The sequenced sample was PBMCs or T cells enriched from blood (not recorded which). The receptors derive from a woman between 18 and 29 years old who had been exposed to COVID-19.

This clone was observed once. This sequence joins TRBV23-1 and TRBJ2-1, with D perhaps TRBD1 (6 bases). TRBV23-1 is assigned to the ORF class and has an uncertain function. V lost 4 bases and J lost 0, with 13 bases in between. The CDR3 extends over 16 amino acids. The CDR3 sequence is CASSRDRGGSYNEQFF. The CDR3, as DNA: TGCGCCAGCAGTCGAGACCGAGGGGGCTCCTACAATGAGCAGTTCTTC.

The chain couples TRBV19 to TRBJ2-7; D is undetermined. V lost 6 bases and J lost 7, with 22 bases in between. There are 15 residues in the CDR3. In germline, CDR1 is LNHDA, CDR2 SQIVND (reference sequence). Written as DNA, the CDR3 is TGTGCCAGTAGCCGAGCAGAATCCTACTCGCGGGAGCAGTACTTC. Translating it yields CASSRAESYSREQYF.

The CDR3, as DNA: TGTGCCAGCAGCTCCCTTTCCTCGGCAGGTTTAGAAGCTTTCTTT. As protein: CASSSLSSAGLEAFF. The rearrangement uses TRBV13 and TRBJ1-1; no definite D call. The CDR3 consists of 15 residues. CDR1 PRHDT and CDR2 FYEKMQ come from the germline V gene (reference sequence). V lost 4 bases, J lost 8 bases, and 20 bases lay in between.

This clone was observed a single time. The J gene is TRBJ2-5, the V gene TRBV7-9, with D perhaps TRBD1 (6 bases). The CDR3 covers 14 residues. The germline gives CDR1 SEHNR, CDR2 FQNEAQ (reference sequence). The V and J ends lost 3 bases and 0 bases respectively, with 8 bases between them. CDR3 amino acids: CASSLRTDQETQYF. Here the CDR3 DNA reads TGTGCCAGCAGCTTGAGGACAGACCAAGAGACCCAGTACTTC.

The CDR3 DNA reads as TGTGCCAGCACCTCTTGGGCCAGGGGGAGCACAGATACGCAGTATTTT. Translating it yields CASTSWARGSTDTQYF. The V gene is TRBV2, the J gene TRBJ2-3; 7 positions match TRBD1. The CDR3 contains 16 residues. Germline CDR1 is SNHLY and CDR2 is FYNNEI. Trimming removed 7 bases from V and 0 bases from J; junction bases left unmatched: 10.

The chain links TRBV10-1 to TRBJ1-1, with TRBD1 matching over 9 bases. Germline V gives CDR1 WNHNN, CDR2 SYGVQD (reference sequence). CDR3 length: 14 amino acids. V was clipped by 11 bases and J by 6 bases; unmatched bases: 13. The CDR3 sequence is CAAEQDRGPAEAFF. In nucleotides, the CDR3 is TGCGCCGCCGAGCAGGACAGGGGACCGGCTGAAGCTTTCTTT.

CDR3 region: CASSLPGGTDTQYF. The CDR3 nucleotides read TGTGCCAGCAGCTTACCGGGGGGCACAGATACGCAGTATTTT. This sequence joins TRBV5-6 and TRBJ2-3, with D possibly TRBD2 on 6 matching bases. V lost 2 bases and J lost 1, with 8 bases in between. Germline lookup yields CDR1 SGHDT and CDR2 YYEEEE. The CDR3 is 14 residues long.

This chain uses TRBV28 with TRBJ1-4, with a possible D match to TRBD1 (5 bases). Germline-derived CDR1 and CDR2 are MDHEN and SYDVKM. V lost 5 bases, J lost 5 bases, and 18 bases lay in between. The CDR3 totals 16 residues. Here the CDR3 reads CASSPTGHTRNEKLFF. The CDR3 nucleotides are TGTGCCAGCAGTCCCACCGGACACACAAGGAATGAAAAACTGTTTTTT.

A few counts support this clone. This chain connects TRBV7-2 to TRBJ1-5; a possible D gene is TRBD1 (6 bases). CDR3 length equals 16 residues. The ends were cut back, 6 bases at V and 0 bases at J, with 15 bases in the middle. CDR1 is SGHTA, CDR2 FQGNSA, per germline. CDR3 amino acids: CASSPDSPYSNQPQHF. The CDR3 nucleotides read TGTGCCAGCAGTCCGGACAGCCCCTATAGCAATCAGCCCCAGCATTTT.

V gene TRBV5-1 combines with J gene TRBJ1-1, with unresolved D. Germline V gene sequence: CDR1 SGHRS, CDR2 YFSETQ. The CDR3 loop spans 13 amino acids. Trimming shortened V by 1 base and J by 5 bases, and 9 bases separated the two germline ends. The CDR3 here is CASSLSTGTEAFF. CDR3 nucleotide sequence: TGCGCCAGCAGCTTGTCGACGGGAACTGAAGCTTTCTTT.